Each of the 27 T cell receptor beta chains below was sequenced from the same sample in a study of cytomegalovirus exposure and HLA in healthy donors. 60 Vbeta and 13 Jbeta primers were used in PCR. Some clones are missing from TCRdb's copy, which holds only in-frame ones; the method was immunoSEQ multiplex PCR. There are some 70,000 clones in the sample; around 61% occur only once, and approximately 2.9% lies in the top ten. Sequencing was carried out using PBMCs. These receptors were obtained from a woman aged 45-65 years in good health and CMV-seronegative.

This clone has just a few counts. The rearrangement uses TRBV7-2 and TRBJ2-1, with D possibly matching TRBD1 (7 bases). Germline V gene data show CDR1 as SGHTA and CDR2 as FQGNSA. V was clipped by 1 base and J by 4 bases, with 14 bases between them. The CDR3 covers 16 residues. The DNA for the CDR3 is TGTGCCAGCAGCTTAGGGGGGTCAGGGGGGTACAATGAGCAGTTCTTC. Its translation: CASSLGGSGGYNEQFF.

In DNA form, the CDR3 reads TGCGCCAGCAGCACGGGACCCGGGGGCTATGGCTACACCTTC. It encodes CASSTGPGGYGYTF. The chain combines TRBV5-1 with TRBJ1-2, with D possibly being TRBD1 (5 bases). Germline values: CDR1 SGHRS, CDR2 YFSETQ. V was cut by 4 bases and J by 4 bases, with 14 bases left in between. The CDR3 extends over 14 amino acids.

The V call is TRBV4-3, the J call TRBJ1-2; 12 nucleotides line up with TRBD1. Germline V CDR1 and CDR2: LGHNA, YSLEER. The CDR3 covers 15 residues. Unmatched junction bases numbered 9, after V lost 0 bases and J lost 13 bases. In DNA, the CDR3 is TGCGCCAGCAGCCAAGATCCCGGGACAGGGGGCGCGGGCACCTTC. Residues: CASSQDPGTGGAGTF.

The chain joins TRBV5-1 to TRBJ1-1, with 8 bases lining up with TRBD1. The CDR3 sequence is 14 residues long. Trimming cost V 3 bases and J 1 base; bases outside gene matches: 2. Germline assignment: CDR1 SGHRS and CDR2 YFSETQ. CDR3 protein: CASSWDRPNTEAFF. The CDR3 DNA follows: TGCGCCAGCAGCTGGGACAGGCCGAACACTGAAGCTTTCTTT.

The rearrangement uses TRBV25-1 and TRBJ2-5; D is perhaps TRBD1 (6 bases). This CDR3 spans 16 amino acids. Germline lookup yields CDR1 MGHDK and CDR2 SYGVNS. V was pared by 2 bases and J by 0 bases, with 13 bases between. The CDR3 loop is CASSEGAGAHQETQYF. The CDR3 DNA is TGTGCCAGCAGTGAAGGTGCAGGGGCGCACCAAGAGACCCAGTACTTC. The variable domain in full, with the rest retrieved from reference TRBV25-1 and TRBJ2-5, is EADIYQTPRYLVIGTGKKITLECSQTMGHDKMYWYQQDPGMELHLIHYSYGVNSTEKGDLSSESTVSRIRTEHFPLTLESARPSHTSQYLCASSEGAGAHQETQYFGPGTRLLVL.

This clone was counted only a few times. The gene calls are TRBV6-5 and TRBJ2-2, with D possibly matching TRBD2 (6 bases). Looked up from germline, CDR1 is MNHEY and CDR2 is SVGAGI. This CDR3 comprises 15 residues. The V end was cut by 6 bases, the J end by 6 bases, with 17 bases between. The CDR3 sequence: CASSLLAGHPGELFF. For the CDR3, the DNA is TGTGCCAGCAGCCTACTAGCTGGGCATCCCGGGGAGCTGTTTTTT.

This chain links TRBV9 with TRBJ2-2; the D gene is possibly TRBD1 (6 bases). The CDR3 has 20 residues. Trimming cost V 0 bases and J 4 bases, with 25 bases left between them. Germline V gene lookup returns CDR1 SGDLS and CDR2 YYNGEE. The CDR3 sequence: CASSVAPTGAILGPTGELFF. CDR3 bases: TGTGCCAGCAGCGTAGCTCCGACAGGCGCCATCCTGGGACCCACCGGGGAGCTGTTTTTT.

The CDR3 DNA follows: TGTGCCAGCAGCTCCGCCGGGACAGGGTACGCTGGCTACACCTTC. It translates to CASSSAGTGYAGYTF. The V gene is TRBV9, the J gene TRBJ1-2, with 9 bases that match TRBD1. In germline, CDR1 is SGDLS, CDR2 YYNGEE. The CDR3 contains 15 residues. V shed 4 bases and J 7 bases; nucleotides not matched to a gene: 11.

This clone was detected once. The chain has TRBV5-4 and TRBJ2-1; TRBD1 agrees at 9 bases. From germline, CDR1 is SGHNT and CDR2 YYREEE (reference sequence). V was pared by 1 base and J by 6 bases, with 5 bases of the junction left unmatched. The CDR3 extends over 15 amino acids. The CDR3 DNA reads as TGTGCCAGCAGCTTGTTTGGACAGGGGATCAATGAGCAGTTCTTC. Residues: CASSLFGQGINEQFF.

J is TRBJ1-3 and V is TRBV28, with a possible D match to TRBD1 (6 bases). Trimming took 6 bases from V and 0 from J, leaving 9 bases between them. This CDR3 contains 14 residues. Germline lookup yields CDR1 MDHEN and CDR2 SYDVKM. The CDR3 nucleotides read TGTGCCAGCAGGGAAGGGGGCTCTGGAAACACCATATATTTT. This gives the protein CASREGGSGNTIYF.

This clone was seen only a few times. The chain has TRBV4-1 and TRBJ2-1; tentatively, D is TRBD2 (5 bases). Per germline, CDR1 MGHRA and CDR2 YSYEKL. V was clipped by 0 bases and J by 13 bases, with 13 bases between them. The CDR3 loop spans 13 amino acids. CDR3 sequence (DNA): TGCGCCAGCAGCCAAGAATTGAGGCTAGCCCAGTTCTTC. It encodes CASSQELRLAQFF.

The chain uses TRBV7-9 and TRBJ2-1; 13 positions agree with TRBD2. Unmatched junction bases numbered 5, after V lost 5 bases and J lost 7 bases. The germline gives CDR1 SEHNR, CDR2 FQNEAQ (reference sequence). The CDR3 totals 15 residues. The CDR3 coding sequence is TGTGCCAGCAGCCAACTAGCGGGAGGGCCGAATGAGCAGTTCTTC. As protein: CASSQLAGGPNEQFF.

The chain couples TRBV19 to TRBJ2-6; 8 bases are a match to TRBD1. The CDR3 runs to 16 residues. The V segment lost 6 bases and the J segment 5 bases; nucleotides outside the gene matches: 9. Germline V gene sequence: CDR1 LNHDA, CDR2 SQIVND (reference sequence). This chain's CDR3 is CASRDRAQGWANVLTF. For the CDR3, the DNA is TGTGCCAGTAGGGACAGGGCGCAAGGCTGGGCCAACGTCCTGACTTTC.

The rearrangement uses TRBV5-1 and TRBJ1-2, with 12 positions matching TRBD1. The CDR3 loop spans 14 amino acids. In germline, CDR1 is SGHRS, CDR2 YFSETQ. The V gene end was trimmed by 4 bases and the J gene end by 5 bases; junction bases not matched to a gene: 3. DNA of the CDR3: TGCGCCAGCAGCACGGGACAGGGGGCGTATGGCTACACCTTC. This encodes CASSTGQGAYGYTF.

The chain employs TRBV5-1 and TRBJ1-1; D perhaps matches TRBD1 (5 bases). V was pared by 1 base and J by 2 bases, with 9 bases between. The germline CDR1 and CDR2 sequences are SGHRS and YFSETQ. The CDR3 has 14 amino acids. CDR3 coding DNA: TGCGCCAGCAGCTTGTGGGACTCCAACACTGAAGCTTTCTTT. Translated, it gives CASSLWDSNTEAFF.

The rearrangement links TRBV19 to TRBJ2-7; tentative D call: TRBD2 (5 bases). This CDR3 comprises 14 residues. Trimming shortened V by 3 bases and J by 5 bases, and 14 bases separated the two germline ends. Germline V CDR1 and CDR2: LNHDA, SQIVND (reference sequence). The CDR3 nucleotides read TGTGCCAGTAGTATCCTCGCTAGCTGGGACGAGCAGTACTTC. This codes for CASSILASWDEQYF. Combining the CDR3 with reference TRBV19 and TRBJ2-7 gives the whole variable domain DGGITQSPKYLFRKEGQNVTLSCEQNLNHDAMYWYRQDPGQGLRLIYYSQIVNDFQKGDIAEGYSVSREKKESFPLTVTSAQKNPTAFYLCASSILASWDEQYFGPGTRLTVT.

CDR3 residues: CASSLSTSYGYTF. The CDR3 DNA is TGTGCCAGCAGCTTGTCCACTTCCTATGGCTACACCTTC. J is TRBJ1-2 and V is TRBV7-2; D is unresolved. Germline V gene sequence: CDR1 SGHTA, CDR2 FQGNSA. The CDR3 length is 13 residues. Trimming shortened V by 3 bases and J by 4 bases, and 9 bases separated the two germline ends.

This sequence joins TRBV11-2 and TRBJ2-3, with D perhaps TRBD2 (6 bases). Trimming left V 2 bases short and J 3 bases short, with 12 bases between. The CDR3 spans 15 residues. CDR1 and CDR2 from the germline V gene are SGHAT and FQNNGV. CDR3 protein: CASSLRERLTDTQYF. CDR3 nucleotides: TGTGCCAGCAGCTTACGGGAGCGACTTACAGATACGCAGTATTTT.

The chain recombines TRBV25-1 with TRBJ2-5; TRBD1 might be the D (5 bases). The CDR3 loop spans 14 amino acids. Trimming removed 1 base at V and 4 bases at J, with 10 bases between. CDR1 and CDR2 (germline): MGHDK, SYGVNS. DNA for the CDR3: TGTGCCAGCAGTGAATTAGGGGTTGGAGAGACCCAGTACTTC. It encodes CASSELGVGETQYF.

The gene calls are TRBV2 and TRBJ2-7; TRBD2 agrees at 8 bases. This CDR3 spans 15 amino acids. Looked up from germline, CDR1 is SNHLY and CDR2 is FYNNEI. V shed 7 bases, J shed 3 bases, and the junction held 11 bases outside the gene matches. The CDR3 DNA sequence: TGTGCCAGCAACGGGGGGGCAGGGAGAAGCTACGAGCAGTACTTC. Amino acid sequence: CASNGGAGRSYEQYF.

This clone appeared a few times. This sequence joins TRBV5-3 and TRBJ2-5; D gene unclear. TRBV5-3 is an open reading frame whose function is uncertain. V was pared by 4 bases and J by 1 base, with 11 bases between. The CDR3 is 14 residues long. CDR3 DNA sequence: TGTGCCAGAAGCCGAAACATGATCCAAGAGACCCAGTACTTC. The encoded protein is CARSRNMIQETQYF.

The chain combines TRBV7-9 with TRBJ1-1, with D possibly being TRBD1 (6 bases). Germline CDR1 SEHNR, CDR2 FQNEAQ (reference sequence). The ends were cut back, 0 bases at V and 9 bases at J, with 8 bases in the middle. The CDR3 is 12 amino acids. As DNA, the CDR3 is TGTGCCAGCAGCTTAGCGACAGGTAAAGCTTTCTTT. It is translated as CASSLATGKAFF. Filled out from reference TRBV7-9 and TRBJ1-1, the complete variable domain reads DTGVSQNPRHKITKRGQNVTFRCDPISEHNRLYWYRQTLGQGPEFLTYFQNEAQLEKSRLLSDRFSAERPKGSFSTLEIQRTEQGDSAMYLCASSLATGKAFFGQGTRLTVV.

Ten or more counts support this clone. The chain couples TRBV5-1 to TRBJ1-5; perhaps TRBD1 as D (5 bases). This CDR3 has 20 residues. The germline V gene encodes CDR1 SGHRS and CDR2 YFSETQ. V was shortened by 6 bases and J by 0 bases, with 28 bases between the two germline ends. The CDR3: CASIIPSGGVSNISNQPQHF. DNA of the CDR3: TGCGCCAGCATCATCCCCAGCGGGGGAGTCTCGAACATTAGCAATCAGCCCCAGCATTTT.

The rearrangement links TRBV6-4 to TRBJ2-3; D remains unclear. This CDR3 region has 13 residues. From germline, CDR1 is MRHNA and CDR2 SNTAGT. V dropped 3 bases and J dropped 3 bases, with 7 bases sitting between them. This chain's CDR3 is CASSEIATDTQYF. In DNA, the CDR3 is TGTGCCAGCAGTGAGATCGCGACAGATACGCAGTATTTT.

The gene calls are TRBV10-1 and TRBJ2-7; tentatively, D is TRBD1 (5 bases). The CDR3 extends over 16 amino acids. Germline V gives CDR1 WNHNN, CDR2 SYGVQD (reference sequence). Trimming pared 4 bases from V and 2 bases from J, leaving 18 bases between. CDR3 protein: CASSGGVARGAYEQYF. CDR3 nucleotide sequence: TGCGCCAGCAGTGGTGGCGTGGCAAGGGGCGCCTACGAGCAGTACTTC.

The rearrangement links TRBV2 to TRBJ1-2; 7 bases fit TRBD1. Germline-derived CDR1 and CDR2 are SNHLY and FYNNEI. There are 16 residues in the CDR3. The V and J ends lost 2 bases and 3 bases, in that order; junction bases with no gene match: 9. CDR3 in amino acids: CASSEQGVGGYYGYTF. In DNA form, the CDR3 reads TGTGCCAGCAGTGAACAGGGGGTAGGGGGGTACTATGGCTACACCTTC.

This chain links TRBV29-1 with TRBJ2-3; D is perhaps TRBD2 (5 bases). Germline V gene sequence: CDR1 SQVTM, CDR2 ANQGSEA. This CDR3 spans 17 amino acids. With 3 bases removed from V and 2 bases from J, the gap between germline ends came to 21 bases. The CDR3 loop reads CSVEGIVRSGITDTQYF. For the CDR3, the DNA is TGCAGCGTTGAGGGGATAGTAAGATCGGGGATCACAGATACGCAGTATTTT.